This entry is about one T cell receptor (beta chain). Its target is not known. The sample originates from a study of shared clonotypes between healthy human individuals. In the study overall: A couple of women and a few men aged 18 to 49 served as donors. Regarding the study as a whole: For sorted subsets, rarefaction showed incomplete sequencing despite large depth. The low donor count limited represented genetic and exposure-history diversity.

This CDR3 is built from 15 residues. Germline V gene lookup returns CDR1 MNHEY and CDR2 SMNVEV (reference sequence). V lost 0 bases, J lost 7 bases, and 3 bases stayed unmatched. TCRdb's copy holds only in-frame clones and misses some; the assay was immunoSEQ multiplex PCR. The sample shows more than 2,000,000 clones, more than 85% of them seen only once. Division of CD4+ cells produced a CD45RA+ naive subset and a CD45RA-negative memory subset. J is TRBJ1-5 and V is TRBV27, with 10 nucleotides matching TRBD1. This sequence was found in a man aged 18 to 30 in good health. Some clones in this sample may be carry-over from other donors' samples. Sequenced sample: naive CD4+ T cells from PBMCs. Noted subset: CD45RA+ positively selected. The CDR3 spells CASSLSDRGGQPQHF. CDR3 DNA sequence: TGTGCCAGCAGTTTATCGGACAGGGGGGGCCAGCCCCAGCATTTT.